This TCR beta chain was captured by sequencing in a study of cytomegalovirus exposure and HLA in healthy donors. Primers: 60 Vbeta forward and 13 Jbeta reverse. Clones were sequenced by immunoSEQ multiplex PCR, and TCRdb holds only the in-frame ones, with some missing. The sample carries roughly 140,000 clones, 70% to 85% recorded once. Specimen: PBMCs. This receptor was obtained from a woman aged 45-60 years in good health and CMV-seropositive.

CDR3 bases: TGTGCCAGCAGCCAAGAGGGCCGAGCATCACCCCTCCACTTT. Translation gives CASSQEGRASPLHF. This sequence joins TRBV14 and TRBJ1-6; no reliable D call. The CDR3 loop spans 14 amino acids. Deletions cut 0 bases from V and 10 bases from J, with 10 bases between. Germline CDR1 is SGHDN and CDR2 is FVKESK.